Listed below are T cell receptor beta chains from one sample, sequenced in a study of T-cell reconstitution after alpha-beta-depleted transplantation in children. TCRdb re-called the PCR reads with MiXCR, one entry per CDR3 protein. The repertoire holds around 380,000 distinct CDR3 sequences, roughly a tenth seen once, with roughly 5.5% in the top ten. Sequenced here: PBMCs from the stem cell graft donor, sampled from the stem cell graft. Receptors were obtained from a human donor who donated a stem cell graft to a child with acute myeloid leukemia. Each CDR3 is given with its conserved first and last residue. The order of the fields is V gene, CDR3 length, J gene, clone size, D gene, CDR3 DNA, CDR3 protein. The D gene is left open where the match is weak. Not all rows give a size; the values are once, few, many and, for expanded clones, a class.

V gene: TRBV20-1; CDR3 length: 12; J gene: TRBJ2-5; clone size: NA; D gene: NA; CDR3 DNA: TGCAGTGCAGCAGGGGAACAAGAGACCCAGTACTTC; CDR3 protein: CSAAGEQETQYF
V gene: TRBV24-1; CDR3 length: 13; J gene: TRBJ2-5; clone size: few; D gene: TRBD1; CDR3 DNA: TGTGCCACCTACAGGGGCTACCAAGAGACCCAGTACTTC; CDR3 protein: CATYRGYQETQYF
V gene: TRBV7-2; CDR3 length: 13; J gene: TRBJ2-1; clone size: few; D gene: TRBD1; CDR3 DNA: TGTGCCAGCAGCCGCTGGGACAGCAATGAGCAGTTCTTC; CDR3 protein: CASSRWDSNEQFF
V gene: TRBV25-1; CDR3 length: 18; J gene: TRBJ2-2; clone size: NA; D gene: TRBD2; CDR3 DNA: TGTGCCAGCAGTGAACTCGGGACTAGCGGGAGGGCGGACGGGGAGCTGTTTTTT; CDR3 protein: CASSELGTSGRADGELFF
V gene: TRBV24-1; CDR3 length: 14; J gene: TRBJ2-1; clone size: NA; D gene: NA; CDR3 DNA: TGTGCCACCAGTGACGGTAGCTCCTACAATGAGCAGTTCTTC; CDR3 protein: CATSDGSSYNEQFF
V gene: TRBV5-6; CDR3 length: 16; J gene: TRBJ1-6; clone size: NA; D gene: NA; CDR3 DNA: TGTGCCAGCAGCGATACCCTGGCAGGCTATAATTCACCCCTCCACTTT; CDR3 protein: CASSDTLAGYNSPLHF
V gene: TRBV10-3; CDR3 length: 15; J gene: TRBJ1-5; clone size: NA; D gene: TRBD1; CDR3 DNA: TGTGCCATCAGCAACCGGGACAGAAGCAATCAGCCCCAGCATTTT; CDR3 protein: CAISNRDRSNQPQHF
V gene: TRBV15; CDR3 length: 14; J gene: TRBJ2-2; clone size: few; D gene: NA; CDR3 DNA: TGTGCCACCAGCGACCGAACACTGACCGGGGAGCTGTTTTTT; CDR3 protein: CATSDRTLTGELFF
V gene: TRBV4-3; CDR3 length: 17; J gene: TRBJ2-3; clone size: many; D gene: TRBD2; CDR3 DNA: TGCGCCAGCAGCCAAGTGGGACTAGCGGGAGTGGCAGATACGCAGTATTTT; CDR3 protein: CASSQVGLAGVADTQYF
V gene: TRBV29-1; CDR3 length: 13; J gene: TRBJ2-5; clone size: many; D gene: NA; CDR3 DNA: TGCAGCGTTGAGTCGACGGCCGGTGGGACCCAGTACTTC; CDR3 protein: CSVESTAGGTQYF
V gene: TRBV7-8; CDR3 length: 14; J gene: TRBJ2-7; clone size: few; D gene: NA; CDR3 DNA: TGTGCCAGCAGCCCAGTGGGGCCCGGATACGAGCAGTACTTC; CDR3 protein: CASSPVGPGYEQYF
V gene: TRBV20-1; CDR3 length: 17; J gene: TRBJ2-2; clone size: NA; D gene: NA; CDR3 DNA: TGCAGTGCTAGAGATGTCAGGCTACCGGTTGGCACCGGGGAGCTGTTTTTT; CDR3 protein: CSARDVRLPVGTGELFF
V gene: TRBV5-4; CDR3 length: 13; J gene: TRBJ2-7; clone size: NA; D gene: NA; CDR3 DNA: TGTGCCAGCAGCCCGGCGGGATCCCACGAGCAGTACTTC; CDR3 protein: CASSPAGSHEQYF
V gene: TRBV11-1; CDR3 length: 18; J gene: TRBJ2-2; clone size: NA; D gene: NA; CDR3 DNA: TGTGCCAGCAGCGAGACAGTACCTGGGGGGCCCTACACCGCGGAGCTGTTTTTT; CDR3 protein: CASSETVPGGPYTAELFF
V gene: TRBV6-2/TRBV6-3; CDR3 length: 15; J gene: TRBJ2-7; clone size: many; D gene: NA; CDR3 DNA: TGTGCCAGCAGCCCCAACCTTGACTGGCCCTACGAGCAGTACTTC; CDR3 protein: CASSPNLDWPYEQYF
V gene: TRBV5-8; CDR3 length: 14; J gene: TRBJ2-4; clone size: few; D gene: TRBD1; CDR3 DNA: TGTGCCAGCAGCACCCGGGACAGGGCCAACATTCAGTACTTC; CDR3 protein: CASSTRDRANIQYF
V gene: TRBV5-1; CDR3 length: 14; J gene: TRBJ2-5; clone size: few; D gene: NA; CDR3 DNA: TGCGCCAGCAGCTTCCGGACGCGGGAAGAGACCCAGTACTTC; CDR3 protein: CASSFRTREETQYF
V gene: TRBV20-1; CDR3 length: 14; J gene: TRBJ1-2; clone size: NA; D gene: TRBD1; CDR3 DNA: TGCAGTGCTAGTGATGGACAGGGGAACTATGGCTACACCTTC; CDR3 protein: CSASDGQGNYGYTF
V gene: TRBV29-1; CDR3 length: 14; J gene: TRBJ2-7; clone size: NA; D gene: NA; CDR3 DNA: TGCAGCGTTAAGTTCAGGGAACCCTCCTACGAGCAGTACTTC; CDR3 protein: CSVKFREPSYEQYF
V gene: TRBV2; CDR3 length: 16; J gene: TRBJ2-5; clone size: NA; D gene: TRBD2; CDR3 DNA: TGTGCCAGCAGTCCCGGGACTAGCGGAGTCCAAGAGACCCAGTACTTC; CDR3 protein: CASSPGTSGVQETQYF
V gene: TRBV7-2; CDR3 length: 15; J gene: TRBJ2-7; clone size: NA; D gene: NA; CDR3 DNA: TGTGCCAGCAGGAGGACCCTGATCGATGCCTACGAGCAGTACTTC; CDR3 protein: CASRRTLIDAYEQYF
V gene: TRBV5-1; CDR3 length: 13; J gene: TRBJ2-1; clone size: few; D gene: NA; CDR3 DNA: TGCGCCAGCAGCTTGGCCGCTAGTAGTGAGCAGTTCTTC; CDR3 protein: CASSLAASSEQFF
V gene: TRBV9; CDR3 length: 15; J gene: TRBJ2-5; clone size: NA; D gene: TRBD2; CDR3 DNA: TGTGCCAGCACCCTTAGGGCGGGGGGCCAAGAGACCCAGTACTTC; CDR3 protein: CASTLRAGGQETQYF
V gene: TRBV20-1; CDR3 length: 12; J gene: TRBJ2-1; clone size: NA; D gene: NA; CDR3 DNA: TGCAGTGCTAGAGATCTGGAGCGGGAGCAGTTCTTC; CDR3 protein: CSARDLEREQFF
V gene: TRBV5-1; CDR3 length: 14; J gene: TRBJ1-6; clone size: many; D gene: NA; CDR3 DNA: TGCGCCAGCAGCTCTTCAGGGATCAATTCACCCCTCCACTTT; CDR3 protein: CASSSSGINSPLHF
V gene: TRBV23-1; CDR3 length: 18; J gene: TRBJ2-1; clone size: NA; D gene: NA; CDR3 DNA: TGCGCCAGCAGTCCAAGGACATGGGGTCATCACTCCTACAATGAGCAGTTCTTC; CDR3 protein: CASSPRTWGHHSYNEQFF